The sequence of this T cell receptor (beta chain) was determined in a study of blood T cell repertoires in COVID-19. Study context: Some COVID-19 samples were acute and others convalescent; all came from the United States, Italy and Spain.

The trim removed 4 bases at V and 0 bases at J, leaving 7 bases unmatched. The germline gives CDR1 SGHNT, CDR2 YYREEE (reference sequence). This CDR3 spans 15 amino acids. In the original workflow: Amplifying reference gene primers gave estimates of nucleated cell counts. Generated by immunoSEQ multiplex PCR, the TCRdb table keeps only in-frame clones and is missing some. Clonal size and the V and J genes are those of that table, whereas D and trimming came from the DNA. Counted here are about 190,000 clones, more than 75% occurring once; the ten biggest clones make up less than 5.5%. The specimen sequenced was peripheral blood. The source of this sequence is an elderly woman with acute or convalescent COVID-19. V usage is TRBV5-4 and J usage is TRBJ2-7; 7 nucleotides align to TRBD1. This CDR3 is CASSTRQGNSYEQYF. The DNA of the CDR3 is TGTGCCAGCAGCACCCGACAGGGTAACTCCTACGAGCAGTACTTC.